Below, 9 T cell receptor beta chains from the same sample are listed, as sequenced in a study of blood T cells in healthy people across ages. Next came a second PCR, run for about 7 to 12 cycles, which used a sample-barcoded 5' primer along with a J-beta primer mix. TCRdb re-derived calls from the 5' RACE reads in MiXCR, one entry per CDR3 protein. The table records roughly 410,000 distinct CDR3 sequences, roughly half of them present only once. The sequencing input was blood. These TCRs come from a man between 60 and 75 years old in good health.

There are a few counts of this clonotype. The rearrangement uses TRBV2 and TRBJ2-7; D is uncertain. TRBJ2-5 explains the end of the DNA better; the J call may be wrong. The CDR3 is 13 residues long. Looked up from germline, CDR1 is SNHLY and CDR2 is FYNNEI. CDR3 DNA sequence: TGTGCCAGCAGTGGCGAACGGGTTGAGACCCAGTACTTC. This translates into CASSGERVETQYF.

This clonotype was observed once. This rearrangement joins TRBV7-9 to TRBJ2-7; D is ambiguous. Between the trimmed V and J ends, which lost 4 bases and 4 bases, there was a span of 11 bases. From germline, CDR1 is SEHNR and CDR2 FQNEAQ (reference sequence). This CDR3 is 13 amino acids long. This chain's CDR3 is CASSCSLGYEQYF. CDR3 sequence (DNA): TGTGCCAGCAGCTGTTCGTTGGGTTACGAGCAGTACTTC.

This clonotype has a count of ten or more. V and J are TRBV12-3 or TRBV12-4 and TRBJ1-2, with D possibly TRBD1 on 5 matching bases. V lost 1 base, J lost 1 base, and 19 bases lay in between. CDR3 size: 18 residues. The chain's CDR3 is CASSLDPRELEGNYGYTF. The CDR3 nucleotides are TGTGCCAGCAGTTTAGACCCCAGGGAACTGGAAGGTAACTATGGCTACACCTTC.

This clonotype appeared once. The chain uses TRBV7-2 and TRBJ1-1; 7 positions match TRBD1. The junction had 6 bases not matched to a gene; V was cut back by 4 bases and J by 4 bases. CDR3 length equals 14 residues. CDR1 and CDR2 (germline): SGHTA, FQGNSA. The CDR3: CASSSGQQGTEAFF. CDR3 DNA: TGTGCCAGCAGCTCGGGACAGCAGGGCACTGAAGCTTTCTTT.

This rearrangement joins TRBV20-1 to TRBJ1-2, with 7 bases fitting TRBD1. V shed 6 bases, J shed 4 bases, and the junction held 8 bases outside the gene matches. This CDR3 contains 13 residues. Germline lookup yields CDR1 DFQATT and CDR2 SNEGSKA (reference sequence). CDR3 in amino acids: CSASDRAGYGYTF. The CDR3 nucleotides are TGCAGTGCCAGTGACAGGGCAGGCTATGGCTACACCTTC.

The CDR3: CASRGAGAYNEQFF. The CDR3 nucleotides read TGTGCCAGCCGCGGGGCAGGGGCCTACAATGAGCAGTTCTTC. The V gene is TRBV18, the J gene TRBJ2-1; D possibly uses TRBD1 or TRBD2 (6 bases each). CDR1 and CDR2 from the germline V gene are KGHSH and LQKENI. The CDR3 totals 14 residues. The V end was cut by 8 bases, the J end by 2 bases, with 13 bases between.

The chain links TRBV12-3 or TRBV12-4 to TRBJ2-1; 7 bases agree with TRBD1. After removal of 6 bases from V and 7 bases from J, the junction contained 6 bases not matched to a gene. The CDR3 is made up of 13 amino acids. The CDR3 coding sequence is TGTGCCAGCAGAACAGGGGCGAGGAATGAGCAGTTCTTC. Translating gives CASRTGARNEQFF.

This clonotype showed up just a few times. The rearrangement links TRBV6-2 or TRBV6-3 to TRBJ2-3; the D is unclear. V gave up 5 bases and J gave up 6 bases, with 9 bases separating them. CDR1 and CDR2 from the germline V gene are MNHEY and SVGEGT. This CDR3 is built from 12 residues. CDR3 sequence: CASSQLGDTQYF. Written as DNA, the CDR3 is TGTGCCAGCAGTCAGCTTGGTGATACGCAGTATTTT.

In the case of this clonotype: Given a much more abundant clone one base away, this may be a read error. This chain joins TRBV11-1 and TRBJ2-3, with 10 bases that match TRBD2. The CDR3 runs to 15 residues. CDR1 and CDR2 (germline): SGHAT, FQDESV (reference sequence). The V gene end was trimmed by 4 bases and the J gene end by 6 bases; junction bases not matched to a gene: 7. CDR3 in DNA: TGTGCCAGCAGCTACCGAGCGGGAGGGTCGGATACGCAGTATTTT. Amino acid sequence: CASSYRAGGSDTQYF.